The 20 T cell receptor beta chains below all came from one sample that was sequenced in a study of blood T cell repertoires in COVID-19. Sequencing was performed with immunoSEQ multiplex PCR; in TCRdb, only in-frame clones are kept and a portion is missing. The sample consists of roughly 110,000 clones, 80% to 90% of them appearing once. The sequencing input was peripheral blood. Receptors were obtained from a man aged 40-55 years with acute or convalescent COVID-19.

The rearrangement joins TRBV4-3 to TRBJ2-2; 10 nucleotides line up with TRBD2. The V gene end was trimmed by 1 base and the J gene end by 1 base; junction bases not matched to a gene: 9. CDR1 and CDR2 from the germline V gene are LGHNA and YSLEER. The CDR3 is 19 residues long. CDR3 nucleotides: TGCGCCAGCAGCCAAGGATGGGTAGGACTAGCGGAGAACACCGGGGAGCTGTTTTTT. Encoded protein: CASSQGWVGLAENTGELFF.

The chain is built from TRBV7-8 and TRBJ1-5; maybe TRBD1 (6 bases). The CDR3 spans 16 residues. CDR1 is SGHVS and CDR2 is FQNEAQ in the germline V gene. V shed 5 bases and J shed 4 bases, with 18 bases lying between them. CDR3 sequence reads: CASSQRAGAGNQPQHF. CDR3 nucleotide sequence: TGTGCCAGCAGCCAGAGGGCGGGGGCAGGGAATCAGCCCCAGCATTTT.

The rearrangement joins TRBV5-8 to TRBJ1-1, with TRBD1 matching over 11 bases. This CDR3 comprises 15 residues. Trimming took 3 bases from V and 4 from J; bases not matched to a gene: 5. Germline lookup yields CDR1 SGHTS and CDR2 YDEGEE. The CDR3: CASSYLGQGGTEAFF. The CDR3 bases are TGTGCCAGCAGCTATCTGGGACAGGGGGGCACTGAAGCTTTCTTT.

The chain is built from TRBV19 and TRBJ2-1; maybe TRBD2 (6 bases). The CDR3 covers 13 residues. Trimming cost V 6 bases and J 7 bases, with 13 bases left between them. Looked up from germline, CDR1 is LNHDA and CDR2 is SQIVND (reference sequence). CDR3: CASSLFRGNEQFF. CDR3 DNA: TGTGCCAGTAGCCTATTCCGGGGGAATGAGCAGTTCTTC.

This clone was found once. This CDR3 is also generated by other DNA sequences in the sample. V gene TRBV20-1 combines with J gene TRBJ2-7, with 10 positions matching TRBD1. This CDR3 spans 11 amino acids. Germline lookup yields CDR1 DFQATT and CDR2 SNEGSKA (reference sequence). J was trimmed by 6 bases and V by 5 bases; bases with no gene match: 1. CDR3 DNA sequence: TGCAGTGCTGACAGGGGGCGCGAGCAGTACTTC. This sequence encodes CSADRGREQYF.

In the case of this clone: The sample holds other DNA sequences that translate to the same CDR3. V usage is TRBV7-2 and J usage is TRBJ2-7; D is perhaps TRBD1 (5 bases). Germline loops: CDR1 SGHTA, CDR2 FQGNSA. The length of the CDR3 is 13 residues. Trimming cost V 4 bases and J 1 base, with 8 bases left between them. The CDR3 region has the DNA TGTGCCAGCAGCTACGACAGATCCTACGAGCAGTACTTC. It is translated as CASSYDRSYEQYF.

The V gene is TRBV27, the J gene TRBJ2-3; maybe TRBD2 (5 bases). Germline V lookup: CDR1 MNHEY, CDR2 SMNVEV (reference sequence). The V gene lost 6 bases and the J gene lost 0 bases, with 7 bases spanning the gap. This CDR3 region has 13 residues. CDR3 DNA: TGTGCCAGCAGACGGGGAAGCACAGATACGCAGTATTTT. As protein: CASRRGSTDTQYF.

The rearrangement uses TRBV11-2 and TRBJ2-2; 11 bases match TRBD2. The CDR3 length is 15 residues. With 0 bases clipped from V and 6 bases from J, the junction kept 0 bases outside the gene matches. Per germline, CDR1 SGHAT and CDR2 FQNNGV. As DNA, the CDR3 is TGTGCCAGCAGCTTAGAACTAGCGGGAGCCGGGGAGCTGTTTTTT. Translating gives CASSLELAGAGELFF.

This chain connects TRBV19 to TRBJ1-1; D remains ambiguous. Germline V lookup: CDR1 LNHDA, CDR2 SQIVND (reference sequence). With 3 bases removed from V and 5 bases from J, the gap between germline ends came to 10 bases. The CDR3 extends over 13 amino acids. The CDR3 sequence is CASSIGGFTEAFF. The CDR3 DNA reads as TGTGCCAGTAGTATTGGCGGTTTTACTGAAGCTTTCTTT.

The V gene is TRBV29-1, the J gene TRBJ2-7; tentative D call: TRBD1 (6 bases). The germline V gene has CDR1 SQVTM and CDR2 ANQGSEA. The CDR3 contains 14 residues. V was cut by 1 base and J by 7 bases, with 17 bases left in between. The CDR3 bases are TGCAGCGTTGAAGGTCCGACAGGTCCCCGAGAGCAGTACTTC. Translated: CSVEGPTGPREQYF.

This chain's CDR3 is CASSYLGDRNQPQHF. CDR3 coding DNA: TGTGCCAGCAGTTACCTGGGGGACAGAAATCAGCCCCAGCATTTT. The rearrangement joins TRBV6-2 or TRBV6-3 to TRBJ1-5; 7 nucleotides line up with TRBD1. This CDR3 contains 15 residues. The V gene's germline CDR1 is MNHEY and CDR2 SVGEGT. V dropped 2 bases and J dropped 4; count of bases not matched to a gene: 5.

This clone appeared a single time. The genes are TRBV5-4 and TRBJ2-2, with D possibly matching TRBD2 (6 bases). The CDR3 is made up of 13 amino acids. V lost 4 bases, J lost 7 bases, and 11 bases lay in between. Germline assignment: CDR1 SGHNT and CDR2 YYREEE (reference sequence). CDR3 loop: CASSLPTSGELFF. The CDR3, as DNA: TGTGCCAGCAGCCTCCCGACTAGCGGGGAGCTGTTTTTT.

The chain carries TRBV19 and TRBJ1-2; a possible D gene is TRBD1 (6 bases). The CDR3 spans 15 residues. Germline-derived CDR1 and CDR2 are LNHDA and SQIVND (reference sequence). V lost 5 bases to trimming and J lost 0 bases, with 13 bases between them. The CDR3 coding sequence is TGTGCCAGTAGTCCCAGGGGTCGAACTAACTATGGCTACACCTTC. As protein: CASSPRGRTNYGYTF.

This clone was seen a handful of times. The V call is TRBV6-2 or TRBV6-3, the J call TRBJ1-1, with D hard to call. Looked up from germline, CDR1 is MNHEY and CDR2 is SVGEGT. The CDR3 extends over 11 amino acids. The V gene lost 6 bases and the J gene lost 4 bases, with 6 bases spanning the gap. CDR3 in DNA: TGTGCCAGCAGCCCCGGCACTGAAGCTTTCTTT. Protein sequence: CASSPGTEAFF.

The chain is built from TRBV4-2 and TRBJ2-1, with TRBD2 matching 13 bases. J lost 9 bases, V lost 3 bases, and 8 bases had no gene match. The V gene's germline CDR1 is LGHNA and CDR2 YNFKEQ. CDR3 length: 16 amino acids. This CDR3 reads CASSQQLAGGPIEQFF. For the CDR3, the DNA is TGTGCCAGCAGCCAGCAACTAGCGGGGGGGCCCATTGAGCAGTTCTTC.

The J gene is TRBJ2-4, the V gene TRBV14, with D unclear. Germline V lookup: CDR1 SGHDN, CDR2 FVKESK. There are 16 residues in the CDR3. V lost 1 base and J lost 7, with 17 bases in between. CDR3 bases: TGTGCCAGCAGCCAAGGCGAGCGCCGCTTTTCTAACATTCAGTACTTC. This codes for CASSQGERRFSNIQYF.

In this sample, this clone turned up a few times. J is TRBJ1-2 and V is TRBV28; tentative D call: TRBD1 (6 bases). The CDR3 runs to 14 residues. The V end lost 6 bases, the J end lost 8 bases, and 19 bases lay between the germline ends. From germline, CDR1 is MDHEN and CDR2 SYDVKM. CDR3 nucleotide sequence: TGTGCCAGCAGGCGGGGGAACAGGGTGTGGGGCTACACCTTC. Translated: CASRRGNRVWGYTF.

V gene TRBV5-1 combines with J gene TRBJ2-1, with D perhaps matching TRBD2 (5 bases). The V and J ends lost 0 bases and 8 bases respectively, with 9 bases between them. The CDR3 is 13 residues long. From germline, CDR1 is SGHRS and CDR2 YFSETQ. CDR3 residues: CASSLEEVDEQFF. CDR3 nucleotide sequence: TGCGCCAGCAGCTTGGAGGAGGTGGATGAGCAGTTCTTC. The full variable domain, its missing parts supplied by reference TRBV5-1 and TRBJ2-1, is KAGVTQTPRYLIKTRGQQVTLSCSPISGHRSVSWYQQTPGQGLQFLFEYFSETQRNKGNFPGRFSGRQFSNSRSEMNVSTLELGDSALYLCASSLEEVDEQFFGPGTRLTVL.

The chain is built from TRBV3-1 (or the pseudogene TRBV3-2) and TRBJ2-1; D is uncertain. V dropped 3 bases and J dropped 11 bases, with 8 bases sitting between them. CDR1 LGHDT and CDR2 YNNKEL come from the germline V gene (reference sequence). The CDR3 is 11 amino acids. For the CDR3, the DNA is TGTGCCAGCAGCCATCTTAATAAGCAGTTCTTC. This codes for CASSHLNKQFF.

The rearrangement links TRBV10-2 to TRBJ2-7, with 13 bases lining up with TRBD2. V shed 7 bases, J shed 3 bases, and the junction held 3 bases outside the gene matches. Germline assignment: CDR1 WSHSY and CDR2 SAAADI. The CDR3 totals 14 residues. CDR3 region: CASTTSGRVYEQYF. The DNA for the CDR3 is TGCGCCAGCACTACTAGCGGGAGGGTCTACGAGCAGTACTTC.